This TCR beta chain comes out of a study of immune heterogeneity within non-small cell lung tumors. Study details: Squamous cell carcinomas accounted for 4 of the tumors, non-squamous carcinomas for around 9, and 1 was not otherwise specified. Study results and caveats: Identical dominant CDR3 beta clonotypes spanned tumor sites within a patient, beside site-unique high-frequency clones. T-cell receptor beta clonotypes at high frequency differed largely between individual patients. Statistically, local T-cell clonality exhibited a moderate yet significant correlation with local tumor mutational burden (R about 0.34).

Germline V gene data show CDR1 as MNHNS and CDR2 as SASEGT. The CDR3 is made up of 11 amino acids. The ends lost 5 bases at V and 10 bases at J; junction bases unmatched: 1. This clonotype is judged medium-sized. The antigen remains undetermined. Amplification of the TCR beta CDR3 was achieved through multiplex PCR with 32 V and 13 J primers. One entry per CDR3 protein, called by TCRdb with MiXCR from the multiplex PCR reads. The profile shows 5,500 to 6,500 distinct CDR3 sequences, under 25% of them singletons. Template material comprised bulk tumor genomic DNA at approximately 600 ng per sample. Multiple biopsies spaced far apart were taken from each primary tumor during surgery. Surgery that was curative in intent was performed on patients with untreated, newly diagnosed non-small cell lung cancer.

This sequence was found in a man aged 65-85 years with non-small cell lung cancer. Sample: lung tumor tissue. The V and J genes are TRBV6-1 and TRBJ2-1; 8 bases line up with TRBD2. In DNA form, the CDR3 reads TGTGCCAGCAGTTTAGCGGGAGAGCAGTTCTTC. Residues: CASSLAGEQFF.